Only a few counts were recorded for the clone carrying this TCR beta chain. CDR1 and CDR2 (germline): LNHDA, SQIVND (reference sequence). The length of the CDR3 is 13 residues. Trimming removed 7 bases at V and 3 bases at J, with 12 bases between. These data belong to a study of blood T cell repertoires in COVID-19. Study-level background: Italy, Spain and the United States were the sources of the convalescent and acute COVID-19 samples. The analysed material was cDNA or gDNA that came from T cells, B-cell-depleted T cells, or PBMCs.

How the authors handled the data: From reference gene primer amplification, estimates of nucleated cell counts were derived. TCRdb's copy holds only in-frame clones and misses some; the assay was immunoSEQ multiplex PCR. V and J calls and clone size are those listed in that table; D and trimming were worked out from the DNA. The table records about 120,000 clones, 75% to 80% of them present only once. Sequenced sample: peripheral blood. This TCR derives from a human donor in a cohort sampled during active COVID-19. The J gene is TRBJ1-2, the V gene TRBV19; D gene uncertain. The CDR3 protein is CASNSGTHYGYTF. The CDR3 nucleotides are TGTGCCAGTAATAGCGGCACCCACTATGGCTACACCTTC.